Sequencing of this TCR beta chain was carried out in a study of CD8 T cells in ankylosing spondylitis. The study's findings and limits: A TCR beta motif of several highly homologous variants appeared characteristic of ankylosing spondylitis blood. There was reportedly significant enrichment of clones that were disease-linked in matched ankylosing spondylitis synovial fluid.

A note on this clonotype: No antigen is known for it.

Unmatched junction bases numbered 5, after V lost 7 bases and J lost 0 bases. CDR1 is MNHNS and CDR2 is SASEGT in the germline V gene. The CDR3 runs 16 residues. TCRdb ran MiXCR on the 5' RACE reads and lists one entry per CDR3 protein. This table has around 490,000 distinct CDR3 sequences, 5.3% appearing once. This sequence was found in a male donor with ankylosing spondylitis. The chain combines TRBV6-1 with TRBJ2-1, with TRBD2 matching over 11 bases. Sequenced: blood, either unsorted or a sorted T cell fraction (not recorded which). CDR3 in amino acids: CASIQLAGASYNEQFF. As DNA, the CDR3 is TGTGCCAGCATTCAACTAGCGGGAGCCTCCTACAATGAGCAGTTCTTC.